What follows are 14 T cell receptor beta chains derived from one specimen sequenced in a study of beta chain features in type 1 diabetes (dated by TCRdb to about 2018). The library came from the immunoSEQ multiplex PCR assay. The High Capacity cDNA Reverse Transcription Kit was used to reverse transcribe all of the isolated RNA, meaning that expressed TCRB transcripts were what got sequenced. TCRdb provides this immuneACCESS table in a form limited to in-frame rearrangements. Some clones are lacking; in checked studies, under half of them reflect an unresolved V gene, and why the rest are absent is not known. The sample data list fewer than 650,000 clones, and 15% to 19% of these were observed just once. The top ten constitute about 0.097% of the sample. Sequenced sample: naive CD4+ T cells from blood. According to the study, the label for this sample's cell subset or site signals: true naive CD4+ T cells. These receptors all stem from a man younger than 30 in good health.

As regards this clone: The junction shows a germline mismatch at one end, possibly a read error. Other DNA sequences in the same sample also yield this CDR3. V is TRBV7-2 and J is TRBJ1-6; the D gene is possibly TRBD1 (5 bases). Germline V gene lookup returns CDR1 SGHTA and CDR2 FQGNSA. The CDR3 totals 15 residues. CDR3 in amino acids: CASSLGQGRGSPLHF. In nucleotides, the CDR3 is TGTGCCAGCAGCTTAGGGCAGGGTAGAGGTTCACCCCTCCATTTT.

This chain uses TRBV2 with TRBJ2-5, with TRBD1 identical over 12 bases. CDR1 and CDR2 (germline): SNHLY, FYNNEI. V lost 3 bases to trimming and J lost 5 bases; unmatched junction nucleotides: 10. This CDR3 is built from 17 residues. DNA of the CDR3: TGTGCCAGCAGTGAGGACGTCCGGGACAGGGGGCGGGAGACCCAGTACTTC. Translating it yields CASSEDVRDRGRETQYF.

The chain couples TRBV7-9 to TRBJ1-4, with 8 bases lining up with TRBD1. Germline lookup yields CDR1 SEHNR and CDR2 FQNEAQ (reference sequence). There are 13 residues in the CDR3. The trim removed 5 bases at V and 9 bases at J, leaving 5 bases unmatched. The CDR3 nucleotides are TGTGCCAGCAGCAGGGACAGGACCCAAAAACTGTTTTTT. It encodes CASSRDRTQKLFF.

The chain uses TRBV18 and TRBJ1-2, with D tentatively TRBD1 (6 bases). The V and J ends lost 2 bases and 4 bases respectively, with 20 bases between them. Germline CDR1 reads KGHSH; CDR2 reads LQKENI. CDR3 length: 17 residues. CDR3 in amino acids: CASSPSQRTVFPYGYTF. In DNA, the CDR3 is TGTGCCAGCTCACCATCTCAGAGGACAGTCTTCCCCTATGGCTACACCTTC.

The chain recombines TRBV7-3 with TRBJ2-3, with 12 bases identical to TRBD2. Germline CDR1 reads SGHTA; CDR2 reads FQGTGA. The CDR3 length is 17 residues. J gave up 1 base and V 1 base, and 3 bases lay outside the gene matches. The CDR3 region is CASSLRTSGTGTDTQYF. As DNA, the CDR3 is TGTGCCAGCAGCTTAAGGACTAGCGGGACAGGCACAGATACGCAGTATTTT.

In this sample, this clone turned up a few times. The chain has TRBV5-6 and TRBJ1-3, with D uncertain. The CDR3 length is 11 residues. The V gene's germline CDR1 is SGHDT and CDR2 YYEEEE. V dropped 2 bases and J dropped 6 bases, with 3 bases sitting between them. In DNA form, the CDR3 reads TGTGCCAGCAGCTTCGAAAACACCATATATTTT. Protein product: CASSFENTIYF.

In its sample, this clone was seen a few times. The chain combines TRBV10-3 with TRBJ1-1; no clear D. V lost 11 bases to trimming and J lost 4 bases, with 11 bases between them. CDR1 ENHRY and CDR2 SYGVKD come from the germline V gene. CDR3 length: 11 amino acids. CDR3 residues: CAASGVTEAFF. DNA for the CDR3: TGTGCCGCGTCAGGAGTCACTGAAGCTTTCTTT.

This clone was detected only a few times. This rearrangement joins TRBV7-9 to TRBJ2-4; D gene unclear. CDR3 size: 13 residues. The germline V and J ends were trimmed by 6 bases and 0 bases, with 6 bases remaining between them. Per germline, CDR1 SEHNR and CDR2 FQNEAQ (reference sequence). CDR3 region: CASRNLAKNIQYF. CDR3 sequence (DNA): TGTGCCAGCAGAAATCTAGCCAAAAACATTCAGTACTTC.

In this sample, this clone turned up a few times. Here the CDR3 reads CASSFPGPLVYGYTF. The CDR3 nucleotides are TGTGCCAGCAGCTTCCCGGGACCCCTGGTCTATGGCTACACCTTC. The genes are TRBV5-6 and TRBJ1-2; the D gene is possibly TRBD1 (5 bases). Germline-derived CDR1 and CDR2 are SGHDT and YYEEEE. Trimming cost V 2 bases and J 4 bases, with 15 bases left between them. This CDR3 region has 15 residues. Full variable domain (missing parts from reference TRBV5-6 and TRBJ1-2): DAGVTQSPTHLIKTRGQQVTLRCSPKSGHDTVSWYQQALGQGPQFIFQYYEEEERQRGNFPDRFSGHQFPNYSSELNVNALLLGDSALYLCASSFPGPLVYGYTFGSGTRLTVV.

This clone was picked up a small number of times. Here the CDR3 reads CASSFLAGRSTDTQYF. As DNA, the CDR3 is TGCGCCAGCAGCTTCCTAGCGGGTCGTAGCACAGATACGCAGTATTTT. V gene TRBV5-1 combines with J gene TRBJ2-3, with 8 bases identical to TRBD2. The germline V gene has CDR1 SGHRS and CDR2 YFSETQ. V trimming: 2 bases; J trimming: 0 bases; junction bases outside the gene matches: 5. The CDR3 extends over 16 amino acids. The entire variable domain, with the rest obtained from reference TRBV5-1 and TRBJ2-3, is as follows: KAGVTQTPRYLIKTRGQQVTLSCSPISGHRSVSWYQQTPGQGLQFLFEYFSETQRNKGNFPGRFSGRQFSNSRSEMNVSTLELGDSALYLCASSFLAGRSTDTQYFGPGTRLTVL.

This clone showed up just a few times. This chain uses TRBV10-3 with TRBJ2-1; 7 bases agree with TRBD1. CDR3 length: 14 residues. The V gene's germline CDR1 is ENHRY and CDR2 SYGVKD. Germline trimming cut 10 bases from V and 2 bases from J; bases unmatched to any gene: 8. CDR3: CATHDRDPYNEQFF. The CDR3 coding sequence is TGTGCCACCCACGACAGGGACCCCTACAATGAGCAGTTCTTC.

The chain carries TRBV28 and TRBJ1-4; no clear D. V was trimmed by 2 bases and J by 8 bases, leaving 12 bases between them. Germline CDR1 MDHEN, CDR2 SYDVKM. The CDR3 has 14 amino acids. For the CDR3, the DNA is TGTGCCAGCAGTTTAAGACCCTCCTACGAAAAACTGTTTTTT. This sequence encodes CASSLRPSYEKLFF.

V gene TRBV4-3 combines with J gene TRBJ1-5; 12 nucleotides line up with TRBD1. The CDR3 sequence is 16 residues long. The germline V gene encodes CDR1 LGHNA and CDR2 YSLEER. The V segment lost 2 bases and the J segment 6 bases; nucleotides outside the gene matches: 5. In nucleotides, the CDR3 is TGCGCCAGCAGCCAAACACGGGACAGGGGGCCTCAGCCCCAGCATTTT. Amino acid sequence: CASSQTRDRGPQPQHF.

Only a few counts were recorded for this clone. V and J are TRBV10-3 and TRBJ2-2, with no clear D. Germline CDR1 reads ENHRY; CDR2 reads SYGVKD. V lost 6 bases and J lost 3, with 14 bases in between. This CDR3 has 15 residues. The CDR3 protein is CAIRVKGMDTGELFF. In nucleotides, the CDR3 is TGTGCCATCAGAGTAAAGGGAATGGACACCGGGGAGCTGTTTTTT.